These T cell receptor beta chains were read from a single sample in a study of OX40 agonist ivuxolimab in advanced cancers. Clones were read by immunoSEQ multiplex PCR, and TCRdb kept only the in-frame ones, dropping some. The sample yields almost 85,000 clones, roughly 84% seen once. The sequences come from CD4+ or CD8+ T cells sorted from blood, collected in a trial of the OX40 agonist ivuxolimab. The receptors derive from an adult with an advanced solid tumor such as melanoma, head and neck, liver or kidney cancer. The conserved cysteine and the conserved F or W are not part of the CDR3 here.

TRBJ1-3	TRBV30	AWSRGLTSGNTIY
TRBJ2-2	TRBV2	ASSPQGTGELF
TRBJ2-3	TRBV18	ASSSGLAGTDTQY
TRBJ1-5	TRBV19	ASSIGAGVRNQPQH
TRBJ2-3	TRBV7-2	ASSLAKSTDTQY
TRBJ2-3	TRBV7-2	ASSLEDRRTQY
TRBJ1-2	TRBV27	ASSLIGTGKYGYT
TRBJ2-5	TRBV7-2	ASSPARGRVETQY
TRBJ1-1	TRBV18	ASSPIPVRGDTEAF
TRBJ2-1	TRBV7-8	ASSSPRGEQF
TRBJ2-1	TRBV14	ASSPTWILAGGDNEQF
TRBJ1-1	TRBV6-6	ASRRGATEAF
TRBJ2-5	TRBV19	ASSIRAPSQETQY
TRBJ1-2	TRBV5-1	ASSSGSPGIVGYT
TRBJ2-3	TRBV7-2	ASSSRRVGLRTDTQY
TRBJ2-7	TRBV7-2	ASSRTSGSGYEQY
TRBJ1-5	TRBV7-2	ASSWSGGLNQPQH
TRBJ1-1	TRBV14	ASSPRTGRGPGEAF
TRBJ1-1	TRBV7-3	ASSNLPDTEAF
TRBJ2-7	TRBV7-2	ASSLNVLSEQY